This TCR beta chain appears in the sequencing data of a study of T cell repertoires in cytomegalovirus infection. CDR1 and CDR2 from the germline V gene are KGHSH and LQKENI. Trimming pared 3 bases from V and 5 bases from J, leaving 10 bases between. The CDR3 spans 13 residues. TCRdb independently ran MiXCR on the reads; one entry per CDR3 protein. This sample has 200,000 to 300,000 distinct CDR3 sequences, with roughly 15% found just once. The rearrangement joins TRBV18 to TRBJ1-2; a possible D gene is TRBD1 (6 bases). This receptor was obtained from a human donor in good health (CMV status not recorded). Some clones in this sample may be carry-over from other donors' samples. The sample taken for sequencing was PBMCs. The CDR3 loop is CASSPDSLYGYTF. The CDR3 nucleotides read TGTGCCAGCTCACCGGACAGTCTATATGGCTACACCTTC.